The next 31 T cell receptor beta chains were all read from a single sample in a study of T-cell memory formation after mild COVID-19 (dated by TCRdb to the early 2020s). Receptor libraries were prepared by 5' RACE. TCRdb shows the sequencer as Illumina NovaSeq 6000. TCRdb handled the public reads itself, with Q25 trimming in fastp and clone calling in MiXCR, and kept productive beta chains. Rows merge per CDR3 protein into single entries with the most common DNA and genes. This sample lists approximately 260,000 distinct CDR3 sequences; roughly 15% were detected once. The top ten constitute approximately 3.6% of the sample. Sequenced input: PBMCs or a T cell subset sorted from them (not recorded which). Receptors were obtained from a man aged 18-30 years who had mild COVID-19 (a few samples of this study predate the infection). The sample titles of this study are shuffled in the database, so cell type and time point are left out; the donor was told from shared clones.

The table lists this clonotype with a few counts. The rearrangement joins TRBV6-5 to TRBJ1-5; 7 positions agree with TRBD1. After removal of 8 bases from V and 6 bases from J, the junction contained 16 bases not matched to a gene. The CDR3 length is 16 residues. Germline V lookup: CDR1 MNHEY, CDR2 SVGAGI. The CDR3, as DNA: TGTGCCAGCGCACAAGGTTTTCCAGGGGGGGTTCAGCCCCAGCATTTT. It is translated as CASAQGFPGGVQPQHF.

This clonotype was counted only a few times. The chain is built from TRBV5-1 and TRBJ2-1; 8 bases fit TRBD2. V was clipped by 2 bases and J by 0 bases; unmatched bases: 10. This CDR3 region has 18 residues. Germline loops: CDR1 SGHRS, CDR2 YFSETQ. The CDR3 is CASSFSLRGTSSYNEQFF. DNA for the CDR3: TGCGCCAGCAGCTTCTCCCTCCGGGGGACTAGCTCCTACAATGAGCAGTTCTTC.

The V call is TRBV19, the J call TRBJ2-5; D perhaps matches TRBD1 (5 bases). Germline-derived CDR1 and CDR2 are LNHDA and SQIVND (reference sequence). The CDR3 has 12 residues. Trimming removed 6 bases from V and 3 bases from J, with 8 bases in between. For the CDR3, the DNA is TGTGCCAGTAGCATGACAGAAGAGACCCAGTACTTC. Amino acids: CASSMTEETQYF.

The chain recombines TRBV28 with TRBJ2-7; a possible D gene is TRBD1 (6 bases). Germline V gene sequence: CDR1 MDHEN, CDR2 SYDVKM. V lost 6 bases, J lost 3 bases, and 12 bases lay in between. The CDR3 spans 13 residues. CDR3 in amino acids: CASSPGQNYEQYV. The CDR3 DNA sequence: TGTGCCAGCAGCCCCGGACAGAACTACGAGCAGTACGTC.

The chain has TRBV4-2 and TRBJ1-5, with a weak D call TRBD1 (6 bases). This CDR3 has 15 amino acids. The germline CDR1 and CDR2 sequences are LGHNA and YNFKEQ. The V and J ends lost 4 bases and 0 bases respectively, with 10 bases between them. The chain's CDR3 is CASSLDSSSNQPQHF. The CDR3 DNA is TGTGCCAGCAGCCTGGACAGTTCTAGCAATCAGCCCCAGCATTTT.

This clonotype was picked up one time. J is TRBJ1-5 and V is TRBV6-5; D is ambiguous. This CDR3 comprises 13 residues. In germline, CDR1 is MNHEY, CDR2 SVGAGI. The germline V and J ends were trimmed by 2 bases and 5 bases, with 7 bases remaining between them. This CDR3 is CASSYREHQPQHF. The CDR3 coding sequence is TGTGCCAGCAGTTACAGGGAACATCAGCCCCAGCATTTT.

V and J are TRBV27 and TRBJ2-7; D could derive from TRBD1 or TRBD2 (5 bases each). V lost 5 bases and J 4 bases, leaving 12 bases between the germline ends. The CDR3 covers 13 residues. Germline values: CDR1 MNHEY, CDR2 SMNVEV (reference sequence). CDR3 protein: CASSPRDGYEQYV. The CDR3 region has the DNA TGTGCCAGCAGTCCCCGGGACGGATACGAGCAGTACGTC.

This clonotype was counted between two and nine times. The genes are TRBV7-9 and TRBJ2-7; D is ambiguous. Germline CDR1 and CDR2: SEHNR and FQNEAQ (reference sequence). The CDR3 is 12 residues long. Trimming shortened V by 0 bases and J by 7 bases, and 7 bases separated the two germline ends. In nucleotides, the CDR3 is TGTGCCAGCAGCTTAGCCCCCTGGGAGCAGTACTTC. Amino acid sequence: CASSLAPWEQYF.

V usage is TRBV5-1 and J usage is TRBJ1-2, with TRBD1 identical over 7 bases. Germline values: CDR1 SGHRS, CDR2 YFSETQ. V lost 4 bases to trimming and J lost 8 bases; unmatched junction nucleotides: 11. The CDR3 extends over 14 amino acids. CDR3: CASSITRDSGGYTF. DNA of the CDR3: TGCGCCAGCAGCATAACGAGGGACAGTGGGGGCTACACCTTC.

This clonotype showed up just a few times. In DNA form, the CDR3 reads TGTGCCAGCAGCCAAGAATGGACCCACTTCGGCAATGAGCAGTTCTTC. This translates into CASSQEWTHFGNEQFF. V usage is TRBV4-2 and J usage is TRBJ2-1; D unclear. Germline V lookup: CDR1 LGHNA, CDR2 YNFKEQ. The CDR3 extends over 16 amino acids. Trimming removed 0 bases at V and 6 bases at J, with 15 bases between.

This sequence joins TRBV12-3 or TRBV12-4 and TRBJ1-5, with 7 bases identical to TRBD1. The CDR3 length is 14 residues. V shed 7 bases and J 9 bases; nucleotides not matched to a gene: 12. The CDR3 sequence: CASTLTGAPGPQHF. The CDR3 nucleotides read TGTGCCAGCACCCTAACAGGGGCCCCGGGGCCCCAGCATTTT.

The chain is built from TRBV12-3 or TRBV12-4 and TRBJ2-3; no clear D gene. The CDR3 is made up of 14 amino acids. Trimming pared 3 bases from V and 4 bases from J, leaving 11 bases between. The CDR3 DNA follows: TGTGCCAGCAGTTTTGAGGTTGCTCCAGATACGCAGTATTTT. Translation: CASSFEVAPDTQYF.

This clonotype showed up many times. The chain couples TRBV7-2 to TRBJ2-5, with TRBD2 identical over 7 bases. Germline V gene sequence: CDR1 SGHTA, CDR2 FQGNSA. The CDR3 contains 13 residues. Losses at the gene ends were 4 bases for V and 5 bases for J; bases not matched to a gene: 4. In DNA, the CDR3 is TGTGCCAGCAGCTCGGGAGGATTTGAGACCCAGTACTTC. Its translation: CASSSGGFETQYF.

This clonotype was counted between two and nine times. This rearrangement joins TRBV12-3 or TRBV12-4 to TRBJ1-5, with D unresolved. Between the trimmed V and J ends, which lost 3 bases and 4 bases, there was a span of 13 bases. CDR3 length: 15 residues. CDR3 in DNA: TGTGCCAGCAGTTTTGTGGGAGGTAGTAATCAGCCCCAGCATTTT. This encodes CASSFVGGSNQPQHF.

The chain combines TRBV11-2 with TRBJ2-2; 12 bases align to TRBD2. CDR1 SGHAT and CDR2 FQNNGV come from the germline V gene. Trimming at V came to 1 base and at J to 1 base, leaving 1 base not matched to a gene. The CDR3 spans 17 residues. The CDR3 DNA sequence: TGTGCCAGCAGCTTAGGACTAGCGGGGGTGAACACCGGGGAGCTGTTTTTT. It yields the protein CASSLGLAGVNTGELFF.

The chain uses TRBV7-2 and TRBJ2-3; 9 bases align to TRBD1. CDR3 size: 13 residues. Germline loops: CDR1 SGHTA, CDR2 FQGNSA. V was pared by 7 bases and J by 5 bases, with 4 bases of the junction left unmatched. CDR3 in amino acids: CASTTGGGDTQYF. CDR3 sequence (DNA): TGTGCCAGCACCACAGGGGGCGGAGATACGCAGTATTTT. The entire variable domain, with the rest obtained from reference TRBV7-2 and TRBJ2-3, is as follows: GAGVSQSPSNKVTEKGKDVELRCDPISGHTALYWYRQSLGQGLEFLIYFQGNSAPDKSGLPSDRFSAERTGGSVSTLTIQRTQQEDSAVYLCASTTGGGDTQYFGPGTRLTVL.

This clonotype was recorded a few times. The chain couples TRBV11-2 to TRBJ1-4, with D possibly matching TRBD1 (6 bases). Per germline, CDR1 SGHAT and CDR2 FQNNGV. V lost 5 bases, J lost 3 bases, and 13 bases lay in between. The CDR3 runs 15 residues. Here the CDR3 reads CASSNSGQPNEKLFF. CDR3 DNA: TGTGCCAGCAGCAATTCAGGACAGCCTAATGAAAAACTGTTTTTT. The variable domain in full, with the rest retrieved from reference TRBV11-2 and TRBJ1-4, is EAGVAQSPRYKIIEKRQSVAFWCNPISGHATLYWYQQILGQGPKLLIQFQNNGVVDDSQLPKDRFSAERLKGVDSTLKIQPAKLEDSAVYLCASSNSGQPNEKLFFGSGTQLSVL.

This clonotype was picked up a small number of times. This chain uses TRBV5-1 with TRBJ2-1; 9 bases are shared with TRBD1. The J segment lost 8 bases and the V segment lost 0 bases, leaving 12 bases of the junction unmatched. The CDR3 consists of 17 residues. Germline V gives CDR1 SGHRS, CDR2 YFSETQ. The CDR3: CASSLAVLGQGFYEQFF. The CDR3 nucleotides are TGCGCCAGCAGCTTGGCGGTTCTCGGACAGGGGTTTTATGAGCAGTTCTTC.

This clonotype was observed a handful of times. V gene TRBV20-1 combines with J gene TRBJ2-7; a possible D gene is TRBD1 (6 bases). The CDR3 has 14 amino acids. The germline gives CDR1 DFQATT, CDR2 SNEGSKA (reference sequence). Trimming removed 6 bases at V and 4 bases at J, with 19 bases between. The CDR3 here is CSAAKPDRYYEQYV. The DNA for the CDR3 is TGCAGTGCCGCTAAACCGGACAGATATTACGAGCAGTACGTC.

This clonotype came up a few times. CDR3 sequence reads: CASSYSGHGYGYTF. CDR3 coding DNA: TGTGCCAGCAGTTACTCGGGACACGGCTATGGCTACACCTTC. The chain has TRBV6-2 or TRBV6-3 and TRBJ1-2; tentative D call: TRBD1 (6 bases). Per germline, CDR1 MNHEY and CDR2 SVGEGT. The V and J ends lost 0 bases and 4 bases respectively, with 9 bases between them. This CDR3 is built from 14 residues.

The genes are TRBV5-1 and TRBJ2-1; either TRBD1 or TRBD2 may supply D (5 bases each). Trimming stripped 4 bases from V and 2 bases from J, with 13 bases between. CDR1 and CDR2 from the germline V gene are SGHRS and YFSETQ. This CDR3 has 15 residues. This chain's CDR3 is CASSRGVAAYNEQFF. DNA of the CDR3: TGCGCCAGCAGCCGAGGGGTCGCGGCCTACAATGAGCAGTTCTTC.

This chain joins TRBV7-8 and TRBJ2-1; 9 bases are shared with TRBD1. This CDR3 is 16 amino acids long. V dropped 5 bases and J dropped 5; count of bases not matched to a gene: 10. Germline CDR1 SGHVS, CDR2 FQNEAQ. CDR3 bases: TGTGCCAGCAGCGTCTACGCCGGACAGGGGCACAATGAGCAGTTCTTC. Amino acid sequence: CASSVYAGQGHNEQFF.

The chain recombines TRBV7-2 with TRBJ2-1; 7 bases are shared with TRBD1. Germline V gene lookup returns CDR1 SGHTA and CDR2 FQGNSA. Unmatched junction bases numbered 7, after V lost 5 bases and J lost 9 bases. This CDR3 has 13 amino acids. The CDR3 sequence: CASSLTGLTEQFF. The CDR3 DNA reads as TGTGCCAGCAGCCTGACAGGGCTCACTGAGCAGTTCTTC.

This clonotype was observed at least ten times. The V gene is TRBV23-1, the J gene TRBJ2-3; no definite D call. TRBV23-1 falls under the ORF class, with uncertain function. The CDR3 has 11 amino acids. V was shortened by 4 bases and J by 6 bases, with 5 bases between the two germline ends. This CDR3 is CASSLMDTQYF. The CDR3 nucleotides read TGCGCCAGCAGTCTCATGGATACGCAGTATTTT.

V gene TRBV6-5 combines with J gene TRBJ2-5, with D possibly TRBD2 on 7 matching bases. This CDR3 comprises 16 residues. Deletions cut 6 bases from V and 5 bases from J, with 22 bases between. CDR1 MNHEY and CDR2 SVGAGI come from the germline V gene. The chain's CDR3 is CASRPLGGAVSETQYF. In nucleotides, the CDR3 is TGTGCCAGCAGGCCCTTGGGGGGGGCGGTCAGTGAGACCCAGTACTTC.

This clonotype was seen more than once but under ten times. This chain links TRBV5-1 with TRBJ2-1; no clear D. The CDR3 is 12 amino acids. Germline V CDR1 and CDR2: SGHRS, YFSETQ. The V end lost 4 bases, the J end lost 2 bases, and 4 bases lay between the germline ends. CDR3 nucleotides: TGCGCCAGCAGCGGGACCTACAATGAGCAGTTCTTC. It specifies CASSGTYNEQFF.

The chain has TRBV6-2 or TRBV6-3 and TRBJ1-2; D ambiguous. V dropped 1 base and J dropped 4 bases, with 1 base sitting between them. This CDR3 contains 11 residues. Germline V gene lookup returns CDR1 MNHEY and CDR2 SVGEGT. The chain's CDR3 is CASSYFYGYTF. CDR3 DNA sequence: TGTGCCAGCAGTTACTTCTATGGCTACACCTTC.

The chain carries TRBV5-1 and TRBJ2-7; tentative D call: TRBD2 (6 bases). The CDR3 runs 15 residues. Germline assignment: CDR1 SGHRS and CDR2 YFSETQ. The V end lost 0 bases, the J end lost 7 bases, and 17 bases lay between the germline ends. CDR3 sequence reads: CASSLAGRDFEEQYF. The CDR3 nucleotides are TGCGCCAGCAGCTTGGCGGGGCGGGACTTCGAGGAGCAGTACTTC.

On this clonotype itself: Since a much larger clone is just one base distant, this may be a read error. The chain has TRBV7-9 and TRBJ1-1; D remains unclear. The CDR3 is 13 amino acids. Looked up from germline, CDR1 is SEHNR and CDR2 is FQNEAQ (reference sequence). V lost 0 bases, J lost 2 bases, and 4 bases lay in between. CDR3 nucleotides: TGTGCCAGCAGCTTAGCTCACAACACTGAAGCTTTCTTT. Translated, it gives CASSLAHNTEAFF.

The chain combines TRBV12-3 or TRBV12-4 with TRBJ1-5; D is unclear. Trimming left V 4 bases short and J 11 bases short, with 12 bases between. The CDR3 has 12 residues. The CDR3 DNA sequence: TGTGCCAGCAGTTCCCAGGATCGGGCCCAGCATTTT. Translating it yields CASSSQDRAQHF.

In its sample, this clonotype was seen a few times. The V and J genes are TRBV4-2 and TRBJ1-2; D not resolved. CDR1 and CDR2 (germline): LGHNA, YNFKEQ. The CDR3 runs 13 residues. V lost 4 bases to trimming and J lost 4 bases, with 10 bases between them. The CDR3 protein is CASSRQRSYGYTF. Written as DNA, the CDR3 is TGTGCCAGCAGCCGCCAGCGGAGCTATGGCTACACCTTC.